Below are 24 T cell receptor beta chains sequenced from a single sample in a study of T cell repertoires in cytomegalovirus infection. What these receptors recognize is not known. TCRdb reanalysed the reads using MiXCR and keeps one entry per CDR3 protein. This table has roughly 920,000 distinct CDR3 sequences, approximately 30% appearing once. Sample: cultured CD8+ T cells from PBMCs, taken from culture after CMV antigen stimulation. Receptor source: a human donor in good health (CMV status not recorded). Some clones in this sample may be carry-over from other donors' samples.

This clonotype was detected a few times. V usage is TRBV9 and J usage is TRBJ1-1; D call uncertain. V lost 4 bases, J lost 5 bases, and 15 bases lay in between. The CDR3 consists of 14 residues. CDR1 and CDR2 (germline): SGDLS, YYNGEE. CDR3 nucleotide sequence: TGTGCCAGCAGCCGCCCTGGGAGTGGGACTGAAGCTTTCTTT. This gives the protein CASSRPGSGTEAFF.

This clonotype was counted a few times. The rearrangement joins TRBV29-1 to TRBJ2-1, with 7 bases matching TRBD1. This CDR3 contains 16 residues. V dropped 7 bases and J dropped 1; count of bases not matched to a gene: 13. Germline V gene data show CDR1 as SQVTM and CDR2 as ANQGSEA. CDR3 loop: CSAAPDREGSYNEQFF. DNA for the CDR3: TGCAGCGCTGCCCCCGACAGGGAAGGATCCTACAATGAGCAGTTCTTC.

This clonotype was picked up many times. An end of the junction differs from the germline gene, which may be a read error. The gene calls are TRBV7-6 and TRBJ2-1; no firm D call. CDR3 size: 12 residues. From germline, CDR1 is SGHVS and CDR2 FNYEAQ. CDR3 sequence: CASSLAANEQFF. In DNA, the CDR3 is TGTGCCAGCAGTTTAGCCGCGAATGAGCAGTTCTTC.

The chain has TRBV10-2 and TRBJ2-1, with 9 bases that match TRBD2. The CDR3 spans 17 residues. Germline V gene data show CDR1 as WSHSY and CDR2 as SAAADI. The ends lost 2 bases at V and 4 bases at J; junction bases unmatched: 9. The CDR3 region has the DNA TGCGCCAGCAGTGAGATATCAGCGGGGGGACCATACAATGAGCAGTTCTTC. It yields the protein CASSEISAGGPYNEQFF.

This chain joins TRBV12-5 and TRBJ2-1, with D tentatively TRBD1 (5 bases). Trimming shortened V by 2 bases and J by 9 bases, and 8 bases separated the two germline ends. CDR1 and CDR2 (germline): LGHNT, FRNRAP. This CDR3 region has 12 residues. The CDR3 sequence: CASGLTGLEQFF. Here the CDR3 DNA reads TGTGCTAGTGGTTTGACAGGTCTTGAGCAGTTCTTC.

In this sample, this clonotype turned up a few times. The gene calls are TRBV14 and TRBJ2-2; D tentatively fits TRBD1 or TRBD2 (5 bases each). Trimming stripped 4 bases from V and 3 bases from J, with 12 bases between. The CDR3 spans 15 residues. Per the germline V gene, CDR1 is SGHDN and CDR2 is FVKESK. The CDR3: CASSPRDRYTGELFF. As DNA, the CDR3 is TGTGCCAGCAGCCCAAGGGACCGATACACCGGGGAGCTGTTTTTT. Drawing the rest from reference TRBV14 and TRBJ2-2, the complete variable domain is EAGVTQFPSHSVIEKGQTVTLRCDPISGHDNLYWYRRVMGKEIKFLLHFVKESKQDESGMPNNRFLAERTGGTYSTLKVQPAELEDSGVYFCASSPRDRYTGELFFGEGSRLTVL.

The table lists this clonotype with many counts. The CDR3, as DNA: TGTGCCAGCAGCTTCCGGGACAGGGAGGTCGGGGAGCTGTTTTTT. Protein sequence: CASSFRDREVGELFF. The rearrangement uses TRBV4-2 and TRBJ2-2; 9 nucleotides match TRBD1. CDR3 length equals 15 residues. Germline values: CDR1 LGHNA, CDR2 YNFKEQ. The V segment lost 5 bases and the J segment 7 bases; nucleotides outside the gene matches: 8.

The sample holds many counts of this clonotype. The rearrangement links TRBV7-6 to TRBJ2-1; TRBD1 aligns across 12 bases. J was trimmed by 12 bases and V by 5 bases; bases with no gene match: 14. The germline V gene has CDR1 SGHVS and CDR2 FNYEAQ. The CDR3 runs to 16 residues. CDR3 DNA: TGTGCCAGCAGCACCCCGGGGACAGGGGGCGGTTATATGCAGTTCTTC. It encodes CASSTPGTGGGYMQFF.

The CDR3 region has the DNA TGTGCCAGCAGCTTAGTGCAGGCCCCGTGGAATGAGCAGTTCTTC. This encodes CASSLVQAPWNEQFF. This sequence joins TRBV7-9 and TRBJ2-1; D gene uncertain. There are 15 residues in the CDR3. V lost 1 base, J lost 7 bases, and 14 bases lay in between. The germline gives CDR1 SEHNR, CDR2 FQNEAQ (reference sequence).

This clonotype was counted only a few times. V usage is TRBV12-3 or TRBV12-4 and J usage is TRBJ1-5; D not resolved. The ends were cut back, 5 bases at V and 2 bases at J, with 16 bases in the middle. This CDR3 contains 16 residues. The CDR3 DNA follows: TGTGCCAGCAGTCCACGACCTCCGGGCGGCAATCAGCCCCAGCATTTT. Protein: CASSPRPPGGNQPQHF.

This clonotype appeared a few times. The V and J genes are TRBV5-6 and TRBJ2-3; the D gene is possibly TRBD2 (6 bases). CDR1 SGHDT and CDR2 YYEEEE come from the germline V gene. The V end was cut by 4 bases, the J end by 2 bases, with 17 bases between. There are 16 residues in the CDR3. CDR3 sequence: CASSTFIAGPTDTQYF. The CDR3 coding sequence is TGTGCCAGCAGCACTTTTATTGCGGGACCCACAGATACGCAGTATTTT.

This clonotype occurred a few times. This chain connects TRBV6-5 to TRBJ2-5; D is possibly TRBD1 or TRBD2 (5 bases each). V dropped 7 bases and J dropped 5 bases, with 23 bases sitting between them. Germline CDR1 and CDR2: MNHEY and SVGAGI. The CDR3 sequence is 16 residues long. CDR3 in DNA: TGTGCCAGCATCATAGGGACCGGGACCCGCGAGGAGACCCAGTACTTC. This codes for CASIIGTGTREETQYF.

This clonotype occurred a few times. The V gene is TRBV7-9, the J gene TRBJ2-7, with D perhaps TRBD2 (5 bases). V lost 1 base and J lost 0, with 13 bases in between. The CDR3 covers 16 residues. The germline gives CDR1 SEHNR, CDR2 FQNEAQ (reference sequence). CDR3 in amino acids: CASSLEGEGSSYEQYV. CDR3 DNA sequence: TGTGCCAGCAGCTTAGAGGGAGAAGGAAGCTCCTACGAGCAGTACGTC.

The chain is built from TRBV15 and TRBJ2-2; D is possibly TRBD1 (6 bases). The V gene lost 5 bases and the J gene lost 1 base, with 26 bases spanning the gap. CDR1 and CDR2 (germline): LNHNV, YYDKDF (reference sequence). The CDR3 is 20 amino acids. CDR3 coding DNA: TGTGCCACCAGCCGCCGGTACAACAGGGAGTTCGAAGTGAACACCGGGGAGCTGTTTTTT. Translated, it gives CATSRRYNREFEVNTGELFF.

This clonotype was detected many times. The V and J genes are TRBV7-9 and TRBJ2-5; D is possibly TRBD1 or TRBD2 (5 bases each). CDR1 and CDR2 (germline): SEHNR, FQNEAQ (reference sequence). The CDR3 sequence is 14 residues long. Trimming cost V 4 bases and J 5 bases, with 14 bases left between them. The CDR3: CASSSRGDWETQYF. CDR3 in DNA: TGTGCCAGCAGCTCGAGGGGTGACTGGGAGACCCAGTACTTC.

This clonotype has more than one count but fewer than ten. Here the CDR3 reads CASSRIADQETQYF. The CDR3 DNA is TGTGCCAGCAGCCGGATAGCGGATCAAGAGACCCAGTACTTC. The gene calls are TRBV7-8 and TRBJ2-5, with D maybe TRBD2 (6 bases). Trimming stripped 5 bases from V and 2 bases from J, with 12 bases between. The CDR3 totals 14 residues. Germline V gene lookup returns CDR1 SGHVS and CDR2 FQNEAQ.

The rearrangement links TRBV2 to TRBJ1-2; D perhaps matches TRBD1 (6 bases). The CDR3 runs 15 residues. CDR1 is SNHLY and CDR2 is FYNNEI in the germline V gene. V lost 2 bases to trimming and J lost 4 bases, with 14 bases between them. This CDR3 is CASSERQGLSYGYTF. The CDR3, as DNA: TGTGCCAGCAGTGAACGGCAGGGGCTGAGCTATGGCTACACCTTC.

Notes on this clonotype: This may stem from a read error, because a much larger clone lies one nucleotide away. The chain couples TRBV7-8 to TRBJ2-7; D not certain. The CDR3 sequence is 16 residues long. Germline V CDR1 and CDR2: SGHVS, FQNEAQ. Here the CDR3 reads CASSLNGASASDEQCF. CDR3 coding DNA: TGTGCCAGCAGCTTAAACGGCGCCAGTGCCTCGGACGAGCAGTGCTTC.

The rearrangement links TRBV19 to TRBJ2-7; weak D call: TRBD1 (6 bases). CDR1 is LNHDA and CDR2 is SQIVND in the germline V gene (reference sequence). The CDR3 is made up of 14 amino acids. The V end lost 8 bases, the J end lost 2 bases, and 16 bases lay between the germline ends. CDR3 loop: CASAGPGTPYEQYF. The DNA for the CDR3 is TGTGCCAGTGCCGGGCCAGGGACACCCTACGAGCAGTACTTC.

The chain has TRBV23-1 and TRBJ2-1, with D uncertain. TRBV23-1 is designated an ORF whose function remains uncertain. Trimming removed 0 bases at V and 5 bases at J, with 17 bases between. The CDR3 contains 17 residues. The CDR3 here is CASSQSPPSGSNNEQFF. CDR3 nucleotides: TGCGCCAGCAGTCAATCCCCACCTAGTGGGTCTAACAATGAGCAGTTCTTC.

The CDR3 protein is CASSEGTGVAEQFF. For the CDR3, the DNA is TGTGCCAGCAGCGAAGGGACAGGGGTCGCCGAGCAGTTCTTC. The V and J genes are TRBV5-6 and TRBJ2-1; TRBD1 matches 10 bases. The germline V gene has CDR1 SGHDT and CDR2 YYEEEE. This CDR3 has 14 amino acids. The junction had 8 bases not matched to a gene; V was cut back by 4 bases and J by 10 bases. The full variable domain, rest sourced from reference TRBV5-6 and TRBJ2-1, is DAGVTQSPTHLIKTRGQQVTLRCSPKSGHDTVSWYQQALGQGPQFIFQYYEEEERQRGNFPDRFSGHQFPNYSSELNVNALLLGDSALYLCASSEGTGVAEQFFGPGTRLTVL.

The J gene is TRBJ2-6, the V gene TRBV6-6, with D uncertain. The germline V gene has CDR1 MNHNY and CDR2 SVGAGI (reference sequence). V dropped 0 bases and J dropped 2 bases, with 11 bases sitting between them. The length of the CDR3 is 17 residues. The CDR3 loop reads CASSYSMVATGANVLTF. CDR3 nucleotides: TGTGCCAGCAGTTACTCGATGGTTGCTACTGGGGCCAACGTCCTGACTTTC.

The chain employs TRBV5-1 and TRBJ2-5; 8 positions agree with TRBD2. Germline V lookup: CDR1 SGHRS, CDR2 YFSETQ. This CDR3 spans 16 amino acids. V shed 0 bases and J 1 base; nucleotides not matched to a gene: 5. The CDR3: CASSLEAGVPQETQYF. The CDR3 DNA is TGCGCCAGCAGCTTGGAAGCGGGGGTCCCCCAAGAGACCCAGTACTTC.

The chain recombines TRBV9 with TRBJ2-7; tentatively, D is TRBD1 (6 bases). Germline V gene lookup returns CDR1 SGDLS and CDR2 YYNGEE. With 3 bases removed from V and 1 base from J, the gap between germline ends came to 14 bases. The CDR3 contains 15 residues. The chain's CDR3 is CASSANGQTSYEQYV. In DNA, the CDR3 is TGTGCCAGCAGCGCGAATGGACAGACGTCCTACGAGCAGTACGTC.